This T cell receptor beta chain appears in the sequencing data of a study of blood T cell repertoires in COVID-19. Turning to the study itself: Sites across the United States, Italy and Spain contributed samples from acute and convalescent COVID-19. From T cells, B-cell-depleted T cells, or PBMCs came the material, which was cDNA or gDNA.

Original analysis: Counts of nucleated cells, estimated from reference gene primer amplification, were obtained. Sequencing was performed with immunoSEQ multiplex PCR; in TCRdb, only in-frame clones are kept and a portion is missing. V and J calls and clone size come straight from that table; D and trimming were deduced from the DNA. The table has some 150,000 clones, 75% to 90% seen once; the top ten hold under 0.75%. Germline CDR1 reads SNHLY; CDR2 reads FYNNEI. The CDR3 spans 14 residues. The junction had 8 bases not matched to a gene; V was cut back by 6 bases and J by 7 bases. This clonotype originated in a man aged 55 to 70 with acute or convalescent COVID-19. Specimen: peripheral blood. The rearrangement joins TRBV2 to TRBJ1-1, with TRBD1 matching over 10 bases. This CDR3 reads CASSPRDRGVEAFF. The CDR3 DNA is TGTGCCAGCAGCCCCCGGGACAGGGGAGTTGAAGCTTTCTTT.